This TCR beta chain was profiled in a study of cytomegalovirus exposure and HLA in healthy donors. Study-wide context: Both the 100 to 150 validation repertoires and the 550 to 750 first-cohort repertoires used the same platform, as reported by a later analysis.

Germline V gene lookup returns CDR1 WNHNN and CDR2 SYGVQD (reference sequence). V trimming: 6 bases; J trimming: 5 bases; junction bases outside the gene matches: 1. This CDR3 spans 12 amino acids. This clone was observed a single time. What it binds is unknown. General study points: Confirmation in vitro established that three CMV-associated chains were specific for CMV antigens.

Repertoires were generated with immunoSEQ multiplex PCR, while TCRdb's copy carries only in-frame clones and drops some. The table lists some 110,000 clones, 90% to 95% of them singletons. The chain recombines TRBV10-1 with TRBJ2-3; 8 bases fit TRBD2. This clonotype was obtained from a woman aged 18-29 years in good health and CMV-seronegative. Sequencing used PBMCs. The CDR3: CASSGRGDTQYF. CDR3 bases: TGCGCCAGCAGCGGGAGGGGAGATACGCAGTATTTT.